This T cell receptor (beta chain) derives from a study of T-cell reconstitution after alpha-beta-depleted transplantation in children. The study, taken as a whole, reports: At around two months after transplant, the alpha-beta T cells were reportedly derived from several hundred expanded clones that came from non-depleted graft cells.

The sample holds many counts of this clonotype. The antigen is unknown. Germline V CDR1 and CDR2: GTSNPN, SVGIG (reference sequence). V lost 0 bases and J lost 5, with 13 bases in between. This CDR3 contains 14 residues. During its preparation, the TCRbeta library received unique molecular identifiers. Using its own MiXCR run on the PCR reads, TCRdb lists one record per CDR3 protein. The data hold approximately 500,000 distinct CDR3 sequences, with approximately 10% observed a single time. This TCR came from a child under 10 years old with inherited bone marrow failure, due to receive a stem cell transplant. The sequencing here drew on PBMCs, taken before TCRalphabeta/CD19-depleted stem cell transplant. The gene calls are TRBV30 and TRBJ2-5; D remains unclear. Written as DNA, the CDR3 is TGTGCCTGGAGTGTAGGCAGCCTAGGGGAGACCCAGTACTTC. Amino acids: CAWSVGSLGETQYF.